The 4 T cell receptor beta chains reported below all come from one sample, sequenced in a study of CXCR3-negative and CXCR3-positive naive CD8 T cells. Libraries of TRB cDNA were made by 5' RACE and carried UMIs. After re-calling the 5' RACE reads, TCRdb lists one entry per CDR3 protein, DNA absent. Recorded here are roughly 100,000 distinct CDR3 sequences; the top ten clones represent 1.1%. What was sequenced was naive CXCR3- CD8+ T cells from blood. Subset of the sample: CD45RO-CCR7+CD27+CD95- naive CD8+ T cells lacking CXCR3 (TNR3-). The receptors shown here come from a human donor in good health. Some clones in this sample may be carry-over from other donors' samples.

The chain joins TRBV4-1 to TRBJ2-2. Germline V gene sequence: CDR1 MGHRA, CDR2 YSYEKL. The CDR3 consists of 14 residues. CDR3 residues: CASSQEPATGELFF.

The chain combines TRBV29-1 with TRBJ2-2; the D call from TCRdb, TRBD1, cannot be confirmed without DNA. There are 13 residues in the CDR3. Germline V gene sequence: CDR1 SQVTM, CDR2 ANQGSEA. The CDR3 protein is CSVGLEGSGELFF.

The chain joins TRBV7-9 to TRBJ2-1; TCRdb's assignment of TRBD2 cannot be checked, as there is no DNA. Germline lookup yields CDR1 SEHNR and CDR2 FQNEAQ (reference sequence). This CDR3 has 13 amino acids. CDR3 sequence reads: CASRSTSGNEQFF. Looking up the rest from reference TRBV7-9 and TRBJ2-1 gives the full variable domain: DTGVSQNPRHKITKRGQNVTFRCDPISEHNRLYWYRQTLGQGPEFLTYFQNEAQLEKSRLLSDRFSAERPKGSFSTLEIQRTEQGDSAMYLCASRSTSGNEQFFGPGTRLTVL.

This rearrangement joins TRBV7-2 to TRBJ2-1; TCRdb names TRBD2, which stays unverified in the absence of DNA. CDR3 size: 18 residues. Germline CDR1 reads SGHTA; CDR2 reads FQGNSA. The chain's CDR3 is CASSLGAGGAGGNNEQFF.